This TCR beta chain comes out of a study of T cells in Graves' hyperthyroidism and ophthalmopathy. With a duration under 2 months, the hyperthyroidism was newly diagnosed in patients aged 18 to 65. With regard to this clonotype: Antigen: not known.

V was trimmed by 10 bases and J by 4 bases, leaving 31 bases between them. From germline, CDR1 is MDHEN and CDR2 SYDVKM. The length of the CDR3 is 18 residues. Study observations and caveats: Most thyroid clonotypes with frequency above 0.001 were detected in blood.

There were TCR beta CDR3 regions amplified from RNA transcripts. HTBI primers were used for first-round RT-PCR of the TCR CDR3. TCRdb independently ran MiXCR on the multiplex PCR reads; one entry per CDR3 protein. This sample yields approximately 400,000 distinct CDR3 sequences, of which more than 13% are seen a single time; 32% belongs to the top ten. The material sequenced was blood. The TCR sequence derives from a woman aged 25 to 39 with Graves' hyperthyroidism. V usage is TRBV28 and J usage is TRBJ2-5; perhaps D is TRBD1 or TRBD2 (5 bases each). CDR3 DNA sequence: TGTGCCATTACCGGGACGGGATCCGCCGGGATATTTGTAGAGACCCAGTACTTC. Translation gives CAITGTGSAGIFVETQYF.